Listed below are T cell receptor beta chains from one sample, sequenced in a study of T cell changes during pregnancy in multiple sclerosis. TCRdb keeps only in-frame clones here, not all; method: immunoSEQ multiplex PCR. Of about 120,000 clones listed, about 93% are singletons. The material was peripheral blood, obtained before pregnancy. The source is a female donor with multiple sclerosis, enrolled in a pregnancy study. CDR3s include the opening cysteine and the closing phenylalanine or tryptophan. A D gene is named only where the DNA matches it firmly. A row's size may be missing; if present it is once, few, many or a size class.

- TRBJ1-1 - TRBV18 TGTGCCAGCTCACCATCGGACAGTAACACTGAAGCTTTCTTT CASSPSDSNTEAFF
TRBD1 TRBJ1-2 - TRBV6-6 TGTGCCAGCAGTTACTCCCCGGGACAGGGGGCGAGCGGCTACACCTTC CASSYSPGQGASGYTF
TRBD1 TRBJ1-1 - TRBV7-9 TGTGCCAGCAGCCTACGGACAGGGGGCACTGAAGCTTTCTTT CASSLRTGGTEAFF
TRBD2 TRBJ2-5 - TRBV5-1 TGCGCCAGCAGCATGGGGGGCCTAGCGGGAGCATGGGCCCAGTACTTC CASSMGGLAGAWAQYF
- TRBJ2-1 - TRBV2 TGTGCCAGCAGTCTCTCACCCTCTTGGAGGGATGAGCAGTTCTTC CASSLSPSWRDEQFF
- TRBJ1-5 - TRBV4-1 TGCGCCAGCAGCCAGATGGACAATCTGGACAATCAGCCCCAGCATTTT CASSQMDNLDNQPQHF
- TRBJ1-5 - TRBV7-9 TGTGCCAGCAGCTTAGGAGGAGGAAACCCGGCGACTCAGCCCCAGCATTTT CASSLGGGNPATQPQHF
- TRBJ1-1 - TRBV5-1 TGCGCCAGCAGCTATGGGGGCCCTGAAGCTTTCTTT CASSYGGPEAFF
TRBD1 TRBJ1-1 - TRBV27 TGTGCCAGCAGAAGGACAGGCATGAACACTGAAGCTTTCTTT CASRRTGMNTEAFF
TRBD1 TRBJ2-7 - TRBV6-6 TGTGCCAGCAGTCCACAGGGGGCCCCCCCCTACGAGCAGTACTTC CASSPQGAPPYEQYF
TRBD1 TRBJ2-2 - TRBV6-6 TGTGCCAGCAGTTCACAGGGGGTTCAGGGCACCGGGGAGCTGTTTTTT CASSSQGVQGTGELFF
TRBD1 TRBJ1-2 - TRBV7-9 TGTGCCAGCAGCTTACAGGGGGCAATCTTCCATGGCTACACCTTC CASSLQGAIFHGYTF
TRBD2 TRBJ2-3 - TRBV14 TGTGCCAGCAGCCCCTTTAGCGGGAGGACAGATACGCAGTATTTT CASSPFSGRTDTQYF
- TRBJ1-3 - TRBV7-9 TGTGCCAGCAGCTTAGCGGGAGGGTTGAGAAACACCATATATTTT CASSLAGGLRNTIYF
- TRBJ2-7 - TRBV5-6 TGTGCCAGCAGCTCGTCAGGTGCCCGTTCCTACGAGCAGTACTTC CASSSSGARSYEQYF
- TRBJ2-3 - TRBV9 TGTGCCAGCAGCGTAGAAGGGCTAGCCACAGATACGCAGTATTTT CASSVEGLATDTQYF
TRBD1 TRBJ1-4 once TRBV29-1 TGCAGCGTGGGACAGGGAAGTAATGAAAAACTGTTTTTT CSVGQGSNEKLFF
TRBD2 TRBJ2-1 - TRBV9 TGTGCCAGCAGCCCCCGAGGAGCGGGGCTAGACAATGAGCAGTTCTTC CASSPRGAGLDNEQFF
- TRBJ2-5 once TRBV10-1 TGCGCCAGCAGTGAGTCGAGGGGGCAAGAGACCCAGTACTTC CASSESRGQETQYF
- TRBJ2-7 - TRBV2 TGTGCCAGCAGTGCGGAGGGTGGGTCCTACGAGCAGTACTTC CASSAEGGSYEQYF
- TRBJ2-7 - TRBV5-4 TGTGCCAGCAGCTTGGTCCTTACGGACGAGCAGTACTTC CASSLVLTDEQYF
TRBD2 TRBJ2-1 - TRBV5-1 TGCGCCAGCAGCTTCGGACTAGCGGGGGCTAGCTCCTACAATGAGCAGTTCTTC CASSFGLAGASSYNEQFF
- TRBJ1-5 - TRBV6-5 TGTGCCAGCACTAGGTCCATCGATAGCAATCAGCCCCAGCATTTT CASTRSIDSNQPQHF
TRBD2 TRBJ2-1 - TRBV29-1 TGCAGCGTCGGTGGACTAGCGCCGGACGAATGGCAGTTCTTC CSVGGLAPDEWQFF
- TRBJ1-1 - TRBV28 TGTGCCAGCAGTATATCTTTGAACACTGAAGCTTTCTTT CASSISLNTEAFF
- TRBJ2-3 - TRBV5-5 TGTGCCAGCAGCTTGGCAATTAGCACAGATACGCAGTATTTT CASSLAISTDTQYF
- TRBJ1-1 - TRBV7-3 TGTGCCAGCAGCTTACAGGGCCCCCGCGAAGCTTTCTTT CASSLQGPREAFF
TRBD2 TRBJ2-2 - TRBV19 TGTGCCAGTAGTCTCTATTCTCCGGGACTAGCGGGGAGGACCGGGGAGCTGTTTTTT CASSLYSPGLAGRTGELFF
- TRBJ1-6 - TRBV5-6 TGTGCCAGCAGCCACATTTGGGGGGGCGTATCCGGTTCACCCCTCCACTTT CASSHIWGGVSGSPLHF
- TRBJ2-3 - TRBV19 TGTGCCAGTAGGACAGCCGGGACAGATACGCAGTATTTT CASRTAGTDTQYF
- TRBJ2-3 - TRBV21-1 TGTGCCAGCAGCGAAGACGAATTTGGGCCGTATTTT CASSEDEFGPYF
TRBD1 TRBJ2-7 - TRBV9 TGTGCCAGCAGCCCTTCAGGGGGCTCCTACGAGCAGTACTTC CASSPSGGSYEQYF
TRBD1 TRBJ2-7 - TRBV28 TGTGCCAGCAGCGGGGAGACAGGGGCGGAAGAGCAGTACTTC CASSGETGAEEQYF
TRBD1 TRBJ1-4 - TRBV28 TGTGCCAGCAGTTTCTACCCAGCCGGGACAGGGGGGGGAAAACTGTTTTTT CASSFYPAGTGGGKLFF
- TRBJ2-1 - TRBV7-9 TGTGCCAGCAGCTTAGGGCTGGATGAGCAGTTCTTC CASSLGLDEQFF
TRBD2 TRBJ2-1 - TRBV18 TGTGCCAGCTCACCGAGGACTAGCGGGGGGACCTCTCGTGAGCAGTTCTTC CASSPRTSGGTSREQFF
- TRBJ1-3 - TRBV10-3 TGTGCCATCAGCTATCGCGGGGAGATCTCTGGAAACACCATATATTTT CAISYRGEISGNTIYF
- TRBJ1-5 - TRBV19 TGTGCCAGTAGTCCCCAGGGGATCGGCAATCAGCCCCAGCATTTT CASSPQGIGNQPQHF
- TRBJ2-5 - TRBV4-1 TGCGCCAGCAGCCAAGATGAGCTTCCGCCCCGAGAGACCCAGTACTTC CASSQDELPPRETQYF
TRBD2 TRBJ2-3 - TRBV2 TGTGCCAGCAGCCGGGACTATAGCACAGATACGCAGTATTTT CASSRDYSTDTQYF
- TRBJ1-3 - TRBV28 TGTGCCAGCAGTTCTCGAGGACTGTTCCCGGGAAACACCATATATTTT CASSSRGLFPGNTIYF
- TRBJ2-4 - TRBV5-1 TGCGCCAGCAGCTTGAACAGGGATATAGCCAAAAACATTCAGTACTTC CASSLNRDIAKNIQYF
TRBD1 TRBJ2-5 - TRBV7-2 TGTGCCAGCAGCTATGTCGGACAGGGGGTCGCAGAGACCCAGTACTTC CASSYVGQGVAETQYF
TRBD1 TRBJ2-1 - TRBV5-4 TGTGTCAGCAGCTCGGACAGGACGAATGAGCAGTTCTTC CVSSSDRTNEQFF
- TRBJ1-4 - TRBV15 TGTGCCACCAGCAGAGATGGGGAGACTAATGAAAAACTGTTTTTT CATSRDGETNEKLFF
TRBD2 TRBJ2-3 - TRBV13 TGTGCCAGCAGCTTTCTCCCGGGACTAGCGAGCACAGATACGCAGTATTTT CASSFLPGLASTDTQYF
- TRBJ1-6 - TRBV25-1 TGTGCCAGCAGTGAAGGGGAGGGCTCACCCCTCCACTTT CASSEGEGSPLHF
TRBD1 TRBJ2-7 - TRBV15 TGTGCCACCAGACTAGGGACAGGGGTAACTGACGAGCAGTACTTC CATRLGTGVTDEQYF
- TRBJ2-1 - TRBV9 TGTGCCAGCAGCGTACAGGGGGGAATCGGCAATGAGCAGTTCTTC CASSVQGGIGNEQFF
TRBD1 TRBJ1-3 - TRBV29-1 TGCAGCGTTGAAGAGACAGGGGGAGCGCACACCATATATTTT CSVEETGGAHTIYF